A few counts support the clone carrying this T cell receptor beta chain. Investigators isolated RNA and reverse transcribed it into cDNA to act as the sequencing template. Profiled with immunoSEQ multiplex PCR; TCRdb holds only in-frame clones, not every one. The sample includes some 120,000 clones, about 51% of them seen just once. The source of the sample is a study of CD8+ T cells in alopecia areata. The CDR3 loop spans 19 amino acids. Trimming pared 10 bases from V and 5 bases from J, leaving 33 bases between. Germline V CDR1 and CDR2: LNHDA, SQIVND (reference sequence). This TCR derives from a human donor with alopecia areata. The sample was NKG2D-low CD8+ T cells sorted from blood. This chain connects TRBV19 to TRBJ1-5; unclear D gene. The CDR3 region has the DNA TGTGCCACTTCTGGCGGACGAGGTGTCGAGTGGTTTAGTTATCAGCCCCAGCATTTT. Protein sequence: CATSGGRGVEWFSYQPQHF.